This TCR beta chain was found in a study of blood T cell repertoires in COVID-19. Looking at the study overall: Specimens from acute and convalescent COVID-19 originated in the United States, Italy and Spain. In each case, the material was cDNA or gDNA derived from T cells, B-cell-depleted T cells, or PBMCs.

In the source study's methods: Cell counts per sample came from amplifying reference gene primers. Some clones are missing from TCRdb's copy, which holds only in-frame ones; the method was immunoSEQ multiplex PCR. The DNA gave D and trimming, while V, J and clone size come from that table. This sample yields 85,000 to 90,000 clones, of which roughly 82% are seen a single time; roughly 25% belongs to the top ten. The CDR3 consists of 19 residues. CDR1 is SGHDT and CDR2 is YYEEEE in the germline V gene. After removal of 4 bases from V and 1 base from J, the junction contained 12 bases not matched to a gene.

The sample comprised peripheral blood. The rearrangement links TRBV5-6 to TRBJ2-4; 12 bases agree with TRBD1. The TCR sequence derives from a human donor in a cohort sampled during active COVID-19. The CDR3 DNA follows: TGTGCCAGCAGCGGGGCCGGGACAGGGGGCCTGGGGGCCAAAAACATTCAGTACTTC. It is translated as CASSGAGTGGLGAKNIQYF.